Below are 8 T cell receptor beta chains sequenced from a single sample in a study of CD8 T cells in Susac syndrome (dated by TCRdb to the late 2010s). The library was built by means of the immunoSEQ multiplex PCR assay. RNA was extracted with the RNeasy kit and roughly 0.45 to 1 ug was reverse transcribed using random hexamers. TCRdb reprocessed the public reads (quality trimming at Q25 with fastp, clone calling with MiXCR) and kept in-frame beta chains. Entries are consolidated by CDR3 protein sequence, retaining the most common genes and DNA. The sample records more than 110,000 distinct CDR3 sequences, approximately 95% of which are singletons. The ten largest clones take up more than 0.14% of the sample. Sequencing was carried out using CD4+ T cells from PBMCs. The receptors shown here come from a human donor with Susac syndrome.

This clonotype was detected only once. The chain employs TRBV12-3 or TRBV12-4 and TRBJ2-1, with 7 positions matching TRBD2. This CDR3 comprises 13 residues. Trimming cost V 7 bases and J 6 bases; bases outside gene matches: 6. CDR3 amino acids: CASTLRGVNEQFF. DNA for the CDR3: TGTGCCAGCACCTTACGGGGGGTCAATGAGCAGTTCTTC.

V gene TRBV5-1 combines with J gene TRBJ1-2; maybe TRBD1 (5 bases). The germline V gene encodes CDR1 SGHRS and CDR2 YFSETQ. The length of the CDR3 is 14 residues. V was trimmed by 0 bases and J by 6 bases, leaving 12 bases between them. The CDR3 sequence: CASSLVDISDGYTF. CDR3 DNA sequence: TGCGCCAGCAGCTTGGTGGACATATCGGATGGCTACACCTTC. The full variable domain, with the rest looked up from reference TRBV5-1 and TRBJ1-2, is KAGVTQTPRYLIKTRGQQVTLSCSPISGHRSVSWYQQTPGQGLQFLFEYFSETQRNKGNFPGRFSGRQFSNSRSEMNVSTLELGDSALYLCASSLVDISDGYTFGSGTRLTVV.

CDR3 amino acids: CASSRQGSYEQYF. The CDR3 bases are TGTGCCAGCAGTAGACAGGGATCCTACGAGCAGTACTTC. The chain has TRBV28 and TRBJ2-7; 7 bases align to TRBD1. This CDR3 spans 13 amino acids. CDR1 and CDR2 from the germline V gene are MDHEN and SYDVKM. With 5 bases clipped from V and 1 base from J, the junction kept 2 bases outside the gene matches.

The chain combines TRBV29-1 with TRBJ2-7; D not certain. This CDR3 is 13 amino acids long. The ends were cut back, 7 bases at V and 1 base at J, with 14 bases in the middle. Germline assignment: CDR1 SQVTM and CDR2 ANQGSEA. This chain's CDR3 is CSDDRPTSYEQYF. As DNA, the CDR3 is TGCAGCGATGATCGGCCGACATCCTACGAGCAGTACTTC.

In nucleotides, the CDR3 is TGTGCCACCAGCAGAGATCTGAAACAGGGGGCCTATGAGCAGTTCTTC. Protein sequence: CATSRDLKQGAYEQFF. V is TRBV15 and J is TRBJ2-1, with 9 bases fitting TRBD1. The CDR3 runs to 16 residues. With V trimmed by 0 bases and J by 8 bases, 8 bases remained unmatched. Germline V CDR1 and CDR2: LNHNV, YYDKDF (reference sequence).

The V call is TRBV12-3 or TRBV12-4, the J call TRBJ2-7; TRBD2 agrees at 11 bases. V lost 6 bases to trimming and J lost 1 base; unmatched junction nucleotides: 5. The CDR3 is 15 residues long. CDR3 in DNA: TGTGCCAGCAGGCATAGCGGGAGGGGGTCCTACGAGCAGTACTTC. Translating gives CASRHSGRGSYEQYF.

The chain recombines TRBV20-1 with TRBJ2-7; unclear D gene. Trimming stripped 0 bases from V and 2 bases from J, with 11 bases between. CDR1 DFQATT and CDR2 SNEGSKA come from the germline V gene (reference sequence). This CDR3 has 14 residues. The DNA for the CDR3 is TGCAGTGCTAGAGATCTCGGCAGCACCTACGAGCAGTACTTC. This gives the protein CSARDLGSTYEQYF.

The chain recombines TRBV2 with TRBJ2-3, with D tentatively TRBD2 (5 bases). Germline values: CDR1 SNHLY, CDR2 FYNNEI. Trimming left V 3 bases short and J 6 bases short, with 13 bases between. This CDR3 region has 14 residues. The CDR3: CASSESRSGDTQYF. CDR3 nucleotide sequence: TGTGCCAGCAGTGAGTCGCGGTCGGGGGATACGCAGTATTTT.